The sequence of this TCR beta chain was determined in a study of T cell responses to AZD1222 COVID-19 vaccine (dated by TCRdb to 2020 to 2022). Some background on the complete study: TCR sequencing covered approximately 230 trial participants: nearly 210 given two doses of AZD1222 and about 26 given two doses of MenACWY control vaccine. Trial participants were enrolled by age into 18-55, 56-69 and 70-plus year subgroups, with around 150, 28 and 57 TCR-sequenced participants respectively.

The CDR3 regions of human TCRbeta chains were analyzed by immunosequencing. Turning to the authors' computational methods: Repertoire TCRs were checked for matches against a reference library of SARS-CoV-2-specific TCRs that had been generated using the MIRA antigen-specificity platform. Breadth meant the fraction of unique TCRs that were SARS-CoV-2-associated, whereas depth meant the fraction of total T cells that were SARS-CoV-2-associated. Using the MIRA data, each spike-specific TCR was mapped to the spike region that the TCR reacts to and placed in a CD4 or CD8 class. Log10-transformed breadth and depth values were compared by one-way ANOVA with Sidak's multiple comparisons tests. In its TCRdb copy, this immuneACCESS table keeps in-frame sequences only and misses some clones. Where compared with another copy, unresolved V genes explain less than half of these, and the others have no known cause. That table is the source of V, J and clone size, and D and trimming were worked out from the DNA. The sample table contains approximately 45,000 clones; only one count was recorded for 70% to 90% of them. Clones ranked in the top ten supply 20% to 25% of the sample.

This sample's time point label indicates: about 28 days (+/-7) after the second vaccine dose. AZD1222 recipients given second doses at about 4 weeks or at about 12 weeks were pooled, since spike-specific TCR depth and breadth were not found to differ between the two schedules. Vaccinee samples came from UK trials COV001 and COV002, including a single-blind randomized controlled phase 2/3 trial of AZD1222 (ChAdOx1 nCoV-19) in healthy adults. Trial participant PBMC samples were collected at day 0 and day 28 after the second dose for TCRbeta chain sequencing. As regards this clone: Its binding antigen is unknown. Base-call qualities are not available, and no considerably larger clone is one nucleotide away.

General study outcomes and caveats: In the small 56-69-year group, the increase in depth fell short of significance, most likely because of low power. Reportedly, almost half of the unique spike-specific TCRs recognized epitopes lying outside the regions that are mutated in the B.1.351 and B.1.1.7 variants. Most participants were white British and females outnumbered males, and the authors suggested that clonal diversity may have been underestimated. Conclusions about previously exposed vaccinees are limited, since just five or six AZD1222 recipients were seropositive for SARS-CoV-2 at baseline. Because no samples from the day 14 peak response were available, repertoires could be characterized only after the peak T cell response. Spike-specific TCR breadth and depth rose significantly after two AZD1222 doses compared with day 0 and with MenACWY recipients. The vaccine-associated CD4 TCRs covered the entire spike protein, and the dominant responses fell in regions 160-218 and 743-854.

This receptor was obtained from an adult who received the AZD1222 COVID-19 vaccine. Specimen: peripheral blood, collected 28 days after the second AZD1222 dose.

The CDR3 loop reads CASSLVGETEAFF. The bases read TGTGCCAGCAGCTTAGTCGGGGAGACTGAAGCTTTCTTT. The sequence links TRBV11-2 to TRBJ1-1, with no confident D gene call. The CDR3 spans 13 residues, from the cysteine through the phenylalanine. The sequence is cut down to CDR3 DNA, 39 bases in frame from base 1. Trimming at the junction amounts to 1 base on V and 5 bases on J, and the germline ends lie 8 bases apart. The germline V gene encodes CDR1 SGHAT and CDR2 FQNNGV.